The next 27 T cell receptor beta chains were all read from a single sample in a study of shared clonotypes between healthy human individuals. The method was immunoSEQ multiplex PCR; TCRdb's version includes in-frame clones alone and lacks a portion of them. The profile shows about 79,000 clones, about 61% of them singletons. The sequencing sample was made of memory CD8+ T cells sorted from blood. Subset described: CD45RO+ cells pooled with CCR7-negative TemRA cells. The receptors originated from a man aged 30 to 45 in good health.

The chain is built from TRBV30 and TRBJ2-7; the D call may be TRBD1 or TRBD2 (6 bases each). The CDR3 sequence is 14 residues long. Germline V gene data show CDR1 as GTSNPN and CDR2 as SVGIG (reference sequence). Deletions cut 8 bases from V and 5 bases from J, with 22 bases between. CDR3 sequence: CAGSRDGGINEQYF. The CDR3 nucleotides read TGTGCCGGAAGTCGTGACGGGGGCATCAACGAGCAGTACTTC.

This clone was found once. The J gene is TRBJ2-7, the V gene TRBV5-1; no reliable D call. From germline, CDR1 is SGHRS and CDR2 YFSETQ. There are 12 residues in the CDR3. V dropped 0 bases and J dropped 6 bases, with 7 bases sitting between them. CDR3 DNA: TGCGCCAGCAGCTTGGATGGGGTCGAGCAGTACTTC. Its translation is CASSLDGVEQYF. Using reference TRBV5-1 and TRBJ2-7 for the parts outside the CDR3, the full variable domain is KAGVTQTPRYLIKTRGQQVTLSCSPISGHRSVSWYQQTPGQGLQFLFEYFSETQRNKGNFPGRFSGRQFSNSRSEMNVSTLELGDSALYLCASSLDGVEQYFGPGTRLTVT.

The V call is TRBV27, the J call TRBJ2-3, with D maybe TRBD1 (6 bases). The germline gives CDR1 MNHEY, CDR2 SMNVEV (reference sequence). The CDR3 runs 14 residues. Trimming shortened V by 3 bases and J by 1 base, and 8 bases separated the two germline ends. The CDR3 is CASSFNRGTDTQYF. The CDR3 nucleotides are TGTGCCAGCAGTTTCAACAGGGGCACAGATACGCAGTATTTT.

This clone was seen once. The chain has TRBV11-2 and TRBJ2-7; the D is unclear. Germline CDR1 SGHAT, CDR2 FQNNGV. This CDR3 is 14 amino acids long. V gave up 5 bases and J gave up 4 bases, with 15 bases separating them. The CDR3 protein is CASSQEYPLYEQYF. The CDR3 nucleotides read TGTGCCAGCAGCCAGGAATATCCCCTATACGAGCAGTACTTC.

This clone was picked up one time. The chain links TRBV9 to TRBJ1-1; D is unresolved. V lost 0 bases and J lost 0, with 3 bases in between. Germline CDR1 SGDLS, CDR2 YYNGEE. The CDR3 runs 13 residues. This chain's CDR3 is CASSVEVNTEAFF. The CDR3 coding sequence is TGTGCCAGCAGCGTAGAGGTGAACACTGAAGCTTTCTTT.

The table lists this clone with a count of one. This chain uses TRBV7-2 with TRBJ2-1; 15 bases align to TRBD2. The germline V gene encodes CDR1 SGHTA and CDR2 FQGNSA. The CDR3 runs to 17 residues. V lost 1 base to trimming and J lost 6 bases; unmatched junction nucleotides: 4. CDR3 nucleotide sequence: TGTGCCAGCAGCTTAGTGGGACTAGCGGGAGGCCTCAATGAGCAGTTCTTC. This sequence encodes CASSLVGLAGGLNEQFF.

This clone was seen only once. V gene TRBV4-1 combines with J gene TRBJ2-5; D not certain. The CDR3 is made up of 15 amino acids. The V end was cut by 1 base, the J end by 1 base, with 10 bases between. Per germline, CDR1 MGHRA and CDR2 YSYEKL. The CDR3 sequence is CASSQATGPQETQYF. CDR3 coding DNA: TGCGCCAGCAGCCAAGCTACCGGTCCCCAAGAGACCCAGTACTTC.

CDR3 amino acids: CASGRDRGQVEATNEKLFF. The CDR3 DNA is TGTGCCAGCGGAAGAGACAGGGGGCAGGTAGAAGCAACTAATGAAAAACTGTTTTTT. The chain carries TRBV2 and TRBJ1-4, with 10 bases lining up with TRBD1. The trim removed 8 bases at V and 0 bases at J, leaving 15 bases unmatched. Germline CDR1 is SNHLY and CDR2 is FYNNEI. The CDR3 spans 19 residues.

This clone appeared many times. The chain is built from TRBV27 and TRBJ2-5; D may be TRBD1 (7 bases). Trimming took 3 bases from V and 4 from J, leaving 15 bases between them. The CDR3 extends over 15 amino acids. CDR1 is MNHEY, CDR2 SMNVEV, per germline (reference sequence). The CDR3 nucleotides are TGTGCCAGCAGTTTGAGACAGGGACTCGCAGAGACCCAGTACTTC. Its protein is CASSLRQGLAETQYF.

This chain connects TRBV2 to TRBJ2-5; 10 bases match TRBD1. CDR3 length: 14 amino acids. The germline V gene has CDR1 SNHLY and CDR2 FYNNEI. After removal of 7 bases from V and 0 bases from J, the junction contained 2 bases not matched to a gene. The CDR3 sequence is CASTGQGDQETQYF. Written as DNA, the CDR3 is TGTGCCAGCACCGGACAGGGGGACCAAGAGACCCAGTACTTC.

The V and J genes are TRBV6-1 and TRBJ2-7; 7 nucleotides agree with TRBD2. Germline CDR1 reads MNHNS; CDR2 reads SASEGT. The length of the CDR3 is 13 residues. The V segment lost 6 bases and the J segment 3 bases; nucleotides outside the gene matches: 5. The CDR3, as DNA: TGTGCCAGCAGGCGGGGGTCGAACTACGAGCAGTACTTC. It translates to CASRRGSNYEQYF.

CDR3 nucleotide sequence: TGCAGCTCGGACGTGCTAGCCAAAAACATTCAGTACTTC. This sequence encodes CSSDVLAKNIQYF. The rearrangement joins TRBV29-1 to TRBJ2-4; no reliable D call. Germline CDR1 is SQVTM and CDR2 is ANQGSEA. V was pared by 8 bases and J by 0 bases, with 11 bases between. This CDR3 has 13 residues.

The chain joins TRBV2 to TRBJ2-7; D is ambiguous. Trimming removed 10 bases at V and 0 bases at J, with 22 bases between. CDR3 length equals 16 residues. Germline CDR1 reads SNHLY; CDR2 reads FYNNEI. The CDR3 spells CATARAVEESSYEQYF. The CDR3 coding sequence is TGTGCCACAGCAAGGGCGGTTGAGGAGAGCTCCTACGAGCAGTACTTC.

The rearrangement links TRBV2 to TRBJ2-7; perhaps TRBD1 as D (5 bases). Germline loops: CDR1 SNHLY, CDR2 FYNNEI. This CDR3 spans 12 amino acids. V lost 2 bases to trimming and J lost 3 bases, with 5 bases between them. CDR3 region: CASSEQGYEQYF. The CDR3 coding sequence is TGTGCCAGCAGTGAACAGGGCTACGAGCAGTACTTC.

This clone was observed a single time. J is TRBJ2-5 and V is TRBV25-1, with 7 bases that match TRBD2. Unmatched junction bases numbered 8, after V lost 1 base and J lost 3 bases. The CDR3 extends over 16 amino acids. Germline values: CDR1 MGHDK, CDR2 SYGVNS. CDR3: CASSEFGPGREETQYF. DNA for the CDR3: TGTGCCAGCAGTGAATTTGGACCGGGGAGGGAAGAGACCCAGTACTTC.

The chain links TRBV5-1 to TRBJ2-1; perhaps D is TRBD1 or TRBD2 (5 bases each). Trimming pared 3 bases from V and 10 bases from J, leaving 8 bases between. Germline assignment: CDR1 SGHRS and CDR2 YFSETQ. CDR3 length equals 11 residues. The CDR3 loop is CASSWGTEQFF. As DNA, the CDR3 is TGCGCCAGCAGCTGGGGGACCGAGCAGTTCTTC.

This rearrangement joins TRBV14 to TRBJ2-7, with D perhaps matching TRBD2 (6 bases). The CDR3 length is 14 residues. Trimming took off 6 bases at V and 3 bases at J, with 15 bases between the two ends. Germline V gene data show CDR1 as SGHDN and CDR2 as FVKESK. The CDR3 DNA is TGTGCCAGCAGTAGAGGAGGGAGTCACTACGAGCAGTACTTC. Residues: CASSRGGSHYEQYF.

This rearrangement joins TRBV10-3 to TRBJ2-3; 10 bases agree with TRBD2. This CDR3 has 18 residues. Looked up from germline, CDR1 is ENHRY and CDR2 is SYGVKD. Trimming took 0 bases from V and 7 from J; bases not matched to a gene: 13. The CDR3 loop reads CAISESFASGGGSNTQYF. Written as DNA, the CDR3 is TGTGCCATCAGTGAGTCTTTCGCTAGCGGGGGCGGTTCGAATACGCAGTATTTT.

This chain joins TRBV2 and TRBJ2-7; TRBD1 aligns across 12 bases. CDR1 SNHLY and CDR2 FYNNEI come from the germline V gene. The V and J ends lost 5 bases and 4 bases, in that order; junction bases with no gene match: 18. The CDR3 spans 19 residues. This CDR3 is CASSTPGQGAAGGIYEQYF. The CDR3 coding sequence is TGTGCCAGCAGTACACCGGGACAGGGGGCAGCGGGAGGTATATACGAGCAGTACTTC.

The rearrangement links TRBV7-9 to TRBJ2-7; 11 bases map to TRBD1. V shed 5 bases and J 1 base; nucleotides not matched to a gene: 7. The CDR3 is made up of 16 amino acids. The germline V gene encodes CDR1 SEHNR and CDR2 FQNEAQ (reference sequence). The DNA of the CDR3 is TGTGCCAGCAGCCCCCAGGACAGGGGGCGTTCCTACGAGCAGTACTTC. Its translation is CASSPQDRGRSYEQYF.

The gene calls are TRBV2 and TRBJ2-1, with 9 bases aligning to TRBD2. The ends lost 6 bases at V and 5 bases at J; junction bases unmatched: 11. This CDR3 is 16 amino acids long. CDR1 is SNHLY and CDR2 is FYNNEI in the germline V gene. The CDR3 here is CASSPIGTSKDNEQFF. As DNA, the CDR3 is TGTGCCAGCAGCCCTATCGGGACTAGCAAAGACAATGAGCAGTTCTTC.

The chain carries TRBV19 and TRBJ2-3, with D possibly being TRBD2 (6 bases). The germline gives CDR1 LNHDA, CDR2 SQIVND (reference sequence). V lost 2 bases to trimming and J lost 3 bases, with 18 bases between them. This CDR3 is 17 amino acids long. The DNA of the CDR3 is TGTGCCAGTAGTATACGGCCAACGGGAGTCCAGACAGATACGCAGTATTTT. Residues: CASSIRPTGVQTDTQYF.

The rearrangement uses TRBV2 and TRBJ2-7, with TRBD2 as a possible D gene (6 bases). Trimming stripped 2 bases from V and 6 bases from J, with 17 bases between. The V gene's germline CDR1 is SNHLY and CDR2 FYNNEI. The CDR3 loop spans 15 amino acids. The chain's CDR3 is CASSEKDYAFSEQYF. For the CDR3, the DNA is TGTGCCAGCAGTGAAAAGGACTACGCCTTCTCCGAGCAGTACTTC.

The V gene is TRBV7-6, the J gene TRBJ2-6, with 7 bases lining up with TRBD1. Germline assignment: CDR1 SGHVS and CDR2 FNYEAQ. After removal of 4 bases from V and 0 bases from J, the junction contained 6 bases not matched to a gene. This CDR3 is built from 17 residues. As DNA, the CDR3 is TGTGCCAGCAGCTCCCGGGACAGACCCTCTGGGGCCAACGTCCTGACTTTC. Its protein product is CASSSRDRPSGANVLTF.

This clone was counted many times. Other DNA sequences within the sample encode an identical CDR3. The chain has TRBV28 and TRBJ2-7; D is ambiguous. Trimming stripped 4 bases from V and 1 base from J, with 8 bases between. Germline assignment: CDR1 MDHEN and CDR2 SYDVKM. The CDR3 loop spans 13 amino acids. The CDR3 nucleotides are TGTGCCAGCAGTTCAGGTGTATCCTACGAGCAGTACTTC. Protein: CASSSGVSYEQYF.

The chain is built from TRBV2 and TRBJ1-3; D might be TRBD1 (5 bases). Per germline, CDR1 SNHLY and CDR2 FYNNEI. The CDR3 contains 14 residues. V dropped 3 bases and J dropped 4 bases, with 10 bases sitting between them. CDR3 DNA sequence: TGTGCCAGCAGTGATCAGGGCACAGGAAACACCATATATTTT. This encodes CASSDQGTGNTIYF.

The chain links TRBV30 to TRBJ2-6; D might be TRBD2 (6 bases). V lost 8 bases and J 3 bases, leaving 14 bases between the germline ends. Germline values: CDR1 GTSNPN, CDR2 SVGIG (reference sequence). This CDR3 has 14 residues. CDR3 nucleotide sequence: TGTGCCGCTATGCGGGGTGGTGGGGCCAACGTCCTGACTTTC. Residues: CAAMRGGGANVLTF.